These 30 T cell receptor beta chains were sequenced from one sample in a study of blood T cell repertoires in COVID-19. The protocol was immunoSEQ multiplex PCR, while the TCRdb copy is restricted to in-frame clones and leaves out a portion. The sample holds 300,000 to 350,000 clones, about 90% seen once. Sequenced input: peripheral blood. The receptor source for this set is a woman in her fifties or sixties with COVID-19, enrolled during active disease.

CDR3 sequence reads: CASSYVRNEKLFF. CDR3 DNA sequence: TGTGCCAGCAGTTACGTTAGAAATGAAAAACTGTTTTTT. The rearrangement joins TRBV6-5 to TRBJ1-4, with D unclear. The CDR3 extends over 13 amino acids. V was pared by 2 bases and J by 5 bases, with 6 bases between. Germline values: CDR1 MNHEY, CDR2 SVGAGI.

The rearrangement links TRBV19 to TRBJ2-5; D possibly corresponds to TRBD2 (5 bases). V was trimmed by 5 bases and J by 9 bases, leaving 16 bases between them. The CDR3 has 13 amino acids. Germline assignment: CDR1 LNHDA and CDR2 SQIVND (reference sequence). CDR3 protein: CASSPDLPEAQYF. The CDR3 DNA reads TGTGCCAGTAGTCCGGACCTCCCGGAGGCCCAGTACTTC.

The chain's CDR3 is CASRFGTVSYEQYF. CDR3 coding DNA: TGTGCCAGCAGATTCGGGACTGTGTCCTACGAGCAGTACTTC. The genes are TRBV6-5 and TRBJ2-7, with D possibly TRBD2 on 6 matching bases. The CDR3 totals 14 residues. The V gene's germline CDR1 is MNHEY and CDR2 SVGAGI. V lost 6 bases and J 1 base, leaving 13 bases between the germline ends.

This clone came up a few times. The genes are TRBV19 and TRBJ1-5; TRBD1 matches at 8 bases. The germline CDR1 and CDR2 sequences are LNHDA and SQIVND (reference sequence). This CDR3 is 15 amino acids long. The J segment lost 9 bases and the V segment lost 5 bases, leaving 12 bases of the junction unmatched. DNA for the CDR3: TGTGCCAGTAGTCGGACAGGGACCGACTTATGGCCCCAGCATTTT. Protein product: CASSRTGTDLWPQHF. Full variable domain (rest looked up from reference TRBV19 and TRBJ1-5): DGGITQSPKYLFRKEGQNVTLSCEQNLNHDAMYWYRQDPGQGLRLIYYSQIVNDFQKGDIAEGYSVSREKKESFPLTVTSAQKNPTAFYLCASSRTGTDLWPQHFGDGTRLSIL.

The chain joins TRBV3-1 (or the pseudogene TRBV3-2) to TRBJ2-3; D might be TRBD2 (7 bases). The CDR3 runs 13 residues. CDR1 and CDR2 (germline): LGHDT, YNNKEL (reference sequence). The CDR3 region is CGGGRVCTDTQYF. For the CDR3, the DNA is TGTGGCGGGGGCAGGGTCTGCACAGATACGCAGTATTTT.

This clone came up once. This chain connects TRBV25-1 to TRBJ2-2; no firm D call. Trimming took off 8 bases at V and 0 bases at J, with 10 bases between the two ends. Looked up from germline, CDR1 is MGHDK and CDR2 is SYGVNS. This CDR3 has 14 amino acids. The CDR3 coding sequence is TGTGCCAGCGAGCTAAAACCGAACACCGGGGAGCTGTTTTTT. This sequence encodes CASELKPNTGELFF. The whole variable domain, remainder taken from reference TRBV25-1 and TRBJ2-2, is EADIYQTPRYLVIGTGKKITLECSQTMGHDKMYWYQQDPGMELHLIHYSYGVNSTEKGDLSSESTVSRIRTEHFPLTLESARPSHTSQYLCASELKPNTGELFFGEGSRLTVL.

The CDR3 protein is CASSLASPLGGGSTYEQYF. For the CDR3, the DNA is TGTGCCAGCAGCTTAGCGAGCCCACTTGGGGGCGGGTCCACCTACGAGCAGTACTTC. V gene TRBV7-2 combines with J gene TRBJ2-7; D perhaps matches TRBD1 (6 bases). Trimming took off 0 bases at V and 2 bases at J, with 23 bases between the two ends. CDR1 and CDR2 from the germline V gene are SGHTA and FQGNSA. This CDR3 has 19 amino acids.

The J gene is TRBJ2-7, the V gene TRBV19; 8 bases fit TRBD2. The CDR3 spans 15 residues. V shed 4 bases and J 0 bases; nucleotides not matched to a gene: 5. Per germline, CDR1 LNHDA and CDR2 SQIVND (reference sequence). CDR3 sequence: CASSTLAGPSYEQYF. DNA of the CDR3: TGTGCCAGTAGTACTTTAGCGGGACCCTCCTACGAGCAGTACTTC.

This clone was found once. This chain uses TRBV5-1 with TRBJ2-1; 12 nucleotides match TRBD2. With V trimmed by 1 base and J by 7 bases, 9 bases remained unmatched. The germline CDR1 and CDR2 sequences are SGHRS and YFSETQ. The CDR3 totals 17 residues. Written as DNA, the CDR3 is TGCGCCAGCAGCTTGACTAGTGGCACTAGCGGGAGGAATGAGCAGTTCTTC. This gives the protein CASSLTSGTSGRNEQFF.

The V gene is TRBV29-1, the J gene TRBJ2-7; possible D gene TRBD1, 5 bases. The CDR3 sequence is 11 residues long. Germline-derived CDR1 and CDR2 are SQVTM and ANQGSEA. Trimming shortened V by 7 bases and J by 0 bases, and 7 bases separated the two germline ends. Here the CDR3 DNA reads TGCAGCGGCCAGGGCTCCTACGAGCAGTACTTC. Translation: CSGQGSYEQYF.

The J gene is TRBJ2-1, the V gene TRBV4-1; D is ambiguous. The germline V gene has CDR1 MGHRA and CDR2 YSYEKL. V was clipped by 0 bases and J by 8 bases, with 5 bases between them. This CDR3 has 12 residues. As DNA, the CDR3 is TGCGCCAGCAGCCAAGACGGGTATGAGCAGTTCTTC. Its protein is CASSQDGYEQFF.

The chain uses TRBV19 and TRBJ1-1; 8 positions agree with TRBD1. Germline CDR1 LNHDA, CDR2 SQIVND (reference sequence). The ends lost 7 bases at V and 1 base at J; junction bases unmatched: 5. CDR3 length: 14 amino acids. CDR3 residues: CASNYGTGNTEAFF. For the CDR3, the DNA is TGTGCCAGTAACTACGGGACAGGGAACACTGAAGCTTTCTTT.

The chain carries TRBV5-6 and TRBJ2-1; 13 bases map to TRBD2. The CDR3 consists of 16 residues. CDR1 and CDR2 (germline): SGHDT, YYEEEE. V shed 0 bases and J 6 bases; nucleotides not matched to a gene: 3. The CDR3 sequence: CASSLVRLAGGNEQFF. Written as DNA, the CDR3 is TGTGCCAGCAGCTTGGTACGACTAGCGGGAGGCAATGAGCAGTTCTTC.

CDR3 sequence reads: CASSIFVTNEKLFF. The CDR3 DNA is TGTGCCAGTAGTATATTCGTTACTAATGAAAAACTGTTTTTT. The chain couples TRBV19 to TRBJ1-4; D gene unclear. The V end lost 2 bases, the J end lost 2 bases, and 6 bases lay between the germline ends. Germline assignment: CDR1 LNHDA and CDR2 SQIVND (reference sequence). The CDR3 totals 14 residues. Filled out from reference TRBV19 and TRBJ1-4, the complete variable domain reads DGGITQSPKYLFRKEGQNVTLSCEQNLNHDAMYWYRQDPGQGLRLIYYSQIVNDFQKGDIAEGYSVSREKKESFPLTVTSAQKNPTAFYLCASSIFVTNEKLFFGSGTQLSVL.

V and J are TRBV5-1 and TRBJ2-5; weak D call: TRBD1 (6 bases). This CDR3 contains 13 residues. Germline CDR1 reads SGHRS; CDR2 reads YFSETQ. The V end lost 2 bases, the J end lost 6 bases, and 11 bases lay between the germline ends. CDR3 DNA: TGCGCCAGCAGCTTACCAGGGGTCCAGACCCAGTACTTC. Translating it yields CASSLPGVQTQYF.

J is TRBJ1-3 and V is TRBV7-2; D is unclear. Germline assignment: CDR1 SGHTA and CDR2 FQGNSA. The CDR3 extends over 14 amino acids. The germline V and J ends were trimmed by 2 bases and 0 bases, with 5 bases remaining between them. The CDR3 coding sequence is TGTGCCAGCAGCTTACTAAACTCTGGAAACACCATATATTTT. Translation gives CASSLLNSGNTIYF.

The genes are TRBV5-8 and TRBJ2-7; 13 bases align to TRBD2. This CDR3 has 17 residues. V lost 3 bases, J lost 3 bases, and 9 bases stayed unmatched. Germline CDR1 is SGHTS and CDR2 is YDEGEE. For the CDR3, the DNA is TGTGCCAGCAGCTCCTATGCCGGGACTAGCGGGAACTACGAGCAGTACTTC. Protein: CASSSYAGTSGNYEQYF.

V gene TRBV19 combines with J gene TRBJ2-4, with D maybe TRBD2 (5 bases). Germline-derived CDR1 and CDR2 are LNHDA and SQIVND (reference sequence). The CDR3 contains 13 residues. Trimming took off 3 bases at V and 7 bases at J, with 10 bases between the two ends. Written as DNA, the CDR3 is TGTGCCAGTAGTATCGGGAATTATAACATTCAGTACTTC. It translates to CASSIGNYNIQYF. Combining the CDR3 with reference TRBV19 and TRBJ2-4 gives the whole variable domain DGGITQSPKYLFRKEGQNVTLSCEQNLNHDAMYWYRQDPGQGLRLIYYSQIVNDFQKGDIAEGYSVSREKKESFPLTVTSAQKNPTAFYLCASSIGNYNIQYFGAGTRLSVL.

The V call is TRBV19, the J call TRBJ1-1, with 9 positions matching TRBD1. With 1 base clipped from V and 8 bases from J, the junction kept 2 bases outside the gene matches. This CDR3 spans 13 amino acids. Germline V lookup: CDR1 LNHDA, CDR2 SQIVND (reference sequence). In nucleotides, the CDR3 is TGTGCCAGTAGTATAGGGACAGGGGCCGAAGCTTTCTTT. Translation: CASSIGTGAEAFF.

In the case of this clone: The same CDR3 can be traced to other DNA sequences in this sample. The genes are TRBV5-1 and TRBJ1-4; D unclear. The germline V and J ends were trimmed by 1 base and 0 bases, with 4 bases remaining between them. Germline-derived CDR1 and CDR2 are SGHRS and YFSETQ. The CDR3 length is 14 residues. CDR3 amino acids: CASSLSATNEKLFF. The CDR3 DNA follows: TGCGCCAGCAGCTTGTCGGCAACTAATGAAAAACTGTTTTTT. The full variable domain, completed using reference TRBV5-1 and TRBJ1-4, is KAGVTQTPRYLIKTRGQQVTLSCSPISGHRSVSWYQQTPGQGLQFLFEYFSETQRNKGNFPGRFSGRQFSNSRSEMNVSTLELGDSALYLCASSLSATNEKLFFGSGTQLSVL.

The chain uses TRBV5-1 and TRBJ2-1, with TRBD2 matching 10 bases. The CDR3 has 15 residues. With V trimmed by 3 bases and J by 5 bases, 5 bases remained unmatched. The germline CDR1 and CDR2 sequences are SGHRS and YFSETQ. CDR3 bases: TGCGCCAGCAGCTCTCCTAGCGGGGGAAACAATGAGCAGTTCTTC. It translates to CASSSPSGGNNEQFF.

V usage is TRBV5-6 and J usage is TRBJ2-3, with 7 bases identical to TRBD2. V lost 4 bases to trimming and J lost 1 base; unmatched junction nucleotides: 6. The CDR3 covers 15 residues. Germline-derived CDR1 and CDR2 are SGHDT and YYEEEE. The CDR3 region is CASSPRLAGTDTQYF. As DNA, the CDR3 is TGTGCCAGCAGCCCCCGCCTAGCGGGCACAGATACGCAGTATTTT.

This clone was picked up one time. The V and J genes are TRBV5-1 and TRBJ1-1, with 7 positions matching TRBD1. CDR1 and CDR2 (germline): SGHRS, YFSETQ. The CDR3 is 12 amino acids. The junction had 6 bases not matched to a gene; V was cut back by 6 bases and J by 7 bases. The CDR3 loop reads CASTDRAGEAFF. As DNA, the CDR3 is TGCGCCAGCACCGACAGGGCCGGTGAAGCTTTCTTT.

The chain is built from TRBV5-1 and TRBJ2-7, with 11 bases matching TRBD2. Germline V gene data show CDR1 as SGHRS and CDR2 as YFSETQ. J was trimmed by 0 bases and V by 4 bases; bases with no gene match: 15. This CDR3 has 19 amino acids. CDR3 in DNA: TGCGCCAGCAGCACGACCTCCTCCGGGACTAGCGGACTCTCCTACGAGCAGTACTTC. As protein: CASSTTSSGTSGLSYEQYF.

This clone has just one count. V gene TRBV5-1 combines with J gene TRBJ1-1, with 10 bases that match TRBD1. The CDR3 is made up of 14 amino acids. V shed 6 bases, J shed 5 bases, and the junction held 7 bases outside the gene matches. Germline loops: CDR1 SGHRS, CDR2 YFSETQ. Here the CDR3 reads CASTGGGQGTEAFF. The CDR3 DNA follows: TGCGCCAGCACCGGCGGGGGACAGGGGACTGAAGCTTTCTTT.

The V call is TRBV7-9, the J call TRBJ2-2; TRBD1 aligns across 9 bases. The germline gives CDR1 SEHNR, CDR2 FQNEAQ (reference sequence). The CDR3 is 16 residues long. V lost 5 bases and J lost 6; bases outside the gene matches: 10. The CDR3 nucleotides read TGTGCCAGCAGCCTAGGGACAGGGTTGTATCCCGGGGAGCTGTTTTTT. Translation gives CASSLGTGLYPGELFF.

This clone has only one observation. V gene TRBV6-2 or TRBV6-3 combines with J gene TRBJ2-1; 8 bases fit TRBD2. The ends lost 2 bases at V and 13 bases at J; junction bases unmatched: 10. The germline CDR1 and CDR2 sequences are MNHEY and SVGEGT. The length of the CDR3 is 14 residues. The CDR3 loop reads CASSYGGFGRAQFF. The CDR3 bases are TGTGCCAGCAGTTACGGAGGTTTCGGGAGGGCCCAGTTCTTC.

The chain has TRBV6-2 or TRBV6-3 and TRBJ2-7; TRBD1 matches 7 bases. Germline CDR1 reads MNHEY; CDR2 reads SVGEGT. CDR3 length: 14 amino acids. V lost 6 bases and J lost 2; bases outside the gene matches: 7. CDR3: CASSSLQGTYEQYF. The DNA of the CDR3 is TGTGCCAGCAGCTCACTACAGGGGACCTACGAGCAGTACTTC.

The chain couples TRBV7-2 to TRBJ2-1; TRBD2 agrees at 16 bases. The CDR3 sequence is 19 residues long. V was pared by 5 bases and J by 4 bases, with 11 bases of the junction left unmatched. Germline V lookup: CDR1 SGHTA, CDR2 FQGNSA. CDR3 DNA sequence: TGTGCCAGCAGCACCCCCGGGACTAGCGGGAGGGGGCCTTACAATGAGCAGTTCTTC. Translating gives CASSTPGTSGRGPYNEQFF.

This clone was counted only a few times. V and J are TRBV29-1 and TRBJ2-2; D ambiguous. Per germline, CDR1 SQVTM and CDR2 ANQGSEA. The CDR3 is made up of 14 amino acids. V was clipped by 7 bases and J by 0 bases, with 12 bases between them. The CDR3 DNA is TGCAGCGCCGCGGTGCCCGCGAACACCGGGGAGCTGTTTTTT. This encodes CSAAVPANTGELFF.